These 32 T cell receptor beta chains were sequenced from one sample in a study of metastatic and nonmetastatic thyroid tumors. Patients had received no treatment of any kind before thyroid surgery. TCRdb ran MiXCR on the PCR reads. The table has 11,000 to 15,000 clones, around 22% seen once; the top ten hold less than 9.5%. The sample consisted of blood. Receptors originate from a female donor with papillary thyroid cancer or a benign thyroid nodule (not recorded which). Some clones in this sample may be carry-over from other donors' samples.

Judged by abundance, this clone is medium-sized (0.01 to 0.1%). The chain uses TRBV12-3 or TRBV12-4 and TRBJ2-7, with a weak D call TRBD2 (5 bases). The length of the CDR3 is 12 residues. The V and J ends lost 3 bases and 6 bases respectively, with 9 bases between them. Here the CDR3 DNA reads TGTGCCAGCAGTTTGAGAGAGGGCGAGCAGTACTTC. Its protein is CASSLREGEQYF.

This chain joins TRBV3-1 and TRBJ2-4; 7 bases match TRBD1. This CDR3 is 15 amino acids long. Germline V gives CDR1 LGHDT, CDR2 YNNKEL (reference sequence). V shed 1 base and J 8 bases; nucleotides not matched to a gene: 8. CDR3 residues: CASSQVQGMLDIQYF. In nucleotides, the CDR3 is TGTGCCAGCAGCCAAGTACAGGGGATGTTGGACATTCAGTACTTC.

The chain couples TRBV7-9 to TRBJ2-7; a weak D match, TRBD2 (5 bases). Germline values: CDR1 SEHNR, CDR2 FQNEAQ (reference sequence). This CDR3 comprises 13 residues. Trimming removed 8 bases from V and 2 bases from J, with 13 bases in between. The CDR3 is CASWARGTYEQYF. CDR3 in DNA: TGTGCCAGCTGGGCCAGAGGGACCTACGAGCAGTACTTC.

This clone was seen at least ten times. The chain combines TRBV19 with TRBJ2-1, with D uncertain. The V end was cut by 3 bases, the J end by 9 bases, with 12 bases between. The CDR3 consists of 13 residues. In germline, CDR1 is LNHDA, CDR2 SQIVND (reference sequence). CDR3 residues: CASSITQRGEQFF. The CDR3 bases are TGTGCCAGTAGTATTACCCAACGCGGTGAGCAGTTCTTC.

The chain recombines TRBV19 with TRBJ2-7, with a weak D call TRBD2 (6 bases). CDR1 and CDR2 from the germline V gene are LNHDA and SQIVND (reference sequence). The CDR3 is 15 amino acids. Between the trimmed V and J ends, which lost 0 bases and 0 bases, there was a span of 9 bases. The CDR3 protein is CASSIDSGNSYEQYF. Written as DNA, the CDR3 is TGTGCCAGTAGTATAGATAGCGGAAACTCCTACGAGCAGTACTTC.

CDR3: CASSFPGASGSNEQFF. CDR3 DNA: TGTGCCAGCAGCTTTCCCGGGGCTAGCGGGAGCAATGAGCAGTTCTTC. V gene TRBV7-6 combines with J gene TRBJ2-1, with 10 bases lining up with TRBD2. Trimming took 3 bases from V and 6 from J; bases not matched to a gene: 8. The CDR3 has 16 residues. CDR1 is SGHVS, CDR2 FNYEAQ, per germline.

By its share, this clone is medium-sized. The chain is built from TRBV27 and TRBJ1-5; D ambiguous. Germline loops: CDR1 MNHEY, CDR2 SMNVEV (reference sequence). The V and J ends lost 6 bases and 2 bases respectively, with 8 bases between them. The CDR3 length is 13 residues. The CDR3 sequence: CASRSYGNQPQHF. The CDR3 DNA follows: TGTGCCAGCAGATCGTACGGCAATCAGCCCCAGCATTTT.

The sample holds many counts of this clone. J is TRBJ1-4 and V is TRBV2; D ambiguous. V shed 3 bases and J shed 9 bases, with 8 bases lying between them. Germline CDR1 and CDR2: SNHLY and FYNNEI. The CDR3 totals 12 residues. The CDR3 nucleotides read TGTGCCAGCAGTGAGACCTCCCAAAAACTGTTTTTT. As protein: CASSETSQKLFF. The whole variable domain, remainder taken from reference TRBV2 and TRBJ1-4, is EPEVTQTPSHQVTQMGQEVILRCVPISNHLYFYWYRQILGQKVEFLVSFYNNEISEKSEIFDDQFSVERPDGSNFTLKIRSTKLEDSAMYFCASSETSQKLFFGSGTQLSVL.

Ten or more counts support this clone. This chain uses TRBV4-3 with TRBJ1-3; no clear D. CDR3 size: 13 residues. Trimming removed 0 bases at V and 4 bases at J, with 4 bases between. The germline gives CDR1 LGHNA, CDR2 YSLEER. Written as DNA, the CDR3 is TGCGCCAGCAGCCAAGACAGGGGAAACACCATATATTTT. It codes for CASSQDRGNTIYF.

The chain links TRBV7-8 to TRBJ1-1, with D possibly matching TRBD1 (5 bases). The CDR3 covers 16 residues. CDR1 and CDR2 (germline): SGHVS, FQNEAQ. V was shortened by 2 bases and J by 11 bases, with 24 bases between the two germline ends. The chain's CDR3 is CASSLSLGQGAGRAFF. The CDR3 DNA is TGTGCCAGCAGCTTAAGCCTCGGACAAGGGGCAGGGAGGGCTTTCTTT.

This clone has at least ten counts. The chain has TRBV20-1 and TRBJ1-5; D is undetermined. Trimming took off 3 bases at V and 1 base at J, with 7 bases between the two ends. Germline CDR1 is DFQATT and CDR2 is SNEGSKA (reference sequence). The CDR3 totals 13 residues. CDR3 in DNA: TGCAGTGCTAGTACCGGAAGCAATCAGCCCCAGCATTTT. Protein product: CSASTGSNQPQHF.

By share, this clone counts as medium-sized (0.01 to 0.1%). The rearrangement uses TRBV6-5 and TRBJ1-2; 10 bases agree with TRBD1. J was trimmed by 4 bases and V by 0 bases; bases with no gene match: 2. The V gene's germline CDR1 is MNHEY and CDR2 SVGAGI. The CDR3 contains 15 residues. In DNA, the CDR3 is TGTGCCAGCAGTTACTCCGACAGGGGGCTCTATGGCTACACCTTC. Protein sequence: CASSYSDRGLYGYTF.

By its share, this clone is medium-sized (0.01 to 0.1%). J is TRBJ1-6 and V is TRBV5-1; 7 bases match TRBD1. The CDR3 is 14 residues long. Per the germline V gene, CDR1 is SGHRS and CDR2 is YFSETQ. The V gene end was trimmed by 4 bases and the J gene end by 7 bases; junction bases not matched to a gene: 5. The CDR3 sequence: CASSVGDSNSPLHF. For the CDR3, the DNA is TGCGCCAGCAGCGTGGGGGACAGCAATTCACCCCTCCACTTT.

This clone occurred a few times. The chain uses TRBV6-1 and TRBJ2-3, with TRBD1 identical over 8 bases. The V gene's germline CDR1 is MNHNS and CDR2 SASEGT. The ends lost 10 bases at V and 1 base at J; junction bases unmatched: 7. The CDR3 runs to 14 residues. DNA for the CDR3: TGTGCCAACAGAAGGACAGGGCGCACAGATACGCAGTATTTT. Translation: CANRRTGRTDTQYF.

In its sample, this clone ranks as medium-sized. The chain employs TRBV27 and TRBJ1-2; maybe TRBD1 (5 bases). CDR1 MNHEY and CDR2 SMNVEV come from the germline V gene (reference sequence). The CDR3 length is 15 residues. Trimming cost V 5 bases and J 6 bases, with 19 bases left between them. This CDR3 reads CASSPNSRGTHGYTF. The CDR3, as DNA: TGTGCCAGCAGTCCCAACAGTAGAGGGACCCATGGCTACACCTTC.

This clone was seen repeatedly, ten times or more. CDR3 loop: CASSWANTGELFF. The CDR3 bases are TGTGCCAGCAGTTGGGCGAACACCGGGGAGCTGTTTTTT. The gene calls are TRBV28 and TRBJ2-2; D gene unclear. The germline CDR1 and CDR2 sequences are MDHEN and SYDVKM. Trimming removed 4 bases at V and 0 bases at J, with 3 bases between. The CDR3 totals 13 residues.

This clone was detected once. V usage is TRBV7-8 and J usage is TRBJ1-1; D possibly corresponds to TRBD1 (6 bases). Germline values: CDR1 SGHVS, CDR2 FQNEAQ. Trimming took off 5 bases at V and 9 bases at J, with 16 bases between the two ends. The length of the CDR3 is 13 residues. CDR3 in amino acids: CASSGVYRAQAFF. For the CDR3, the DNA is TGTGCCAGCAGCGGGGTGTACAGGGCCCAAGCTTTCTTT.

This rearrangement joins TRBV11-2 to TRBJ1-2; D is unclear. CDR3 size: 16 residues. Germline values: CDR1 SGHAT, CDR2 FQNNGV. V was clipped by 2 bases and J by 3 bases, with 16 bases between them. The CDR3 coding sequence is TGTGCCAGCAGCTTACTGAGGACGGGGAGGGACTATGGCTACACCTTC. It encodes CASSLLRTGRDYGYTF.

This clone was observed many times. This rearrangement joins TRBV20-1 to TRBJ2-5; 8 bases match TRBD2. This CDR3 spans 14 amino acids. Germline V gene sequence: CDR1 DFQATT, CDR2 SNEGSKA (reference sequence). Unmatched junction bases numbered 4, after V lost 0 bases and J lost 4 bases. CDR3 in DNA: TGCAGTGCTAGAGATTTGAGCGGGAGAGAGACCCAGTACTTC. It specifies CSARDLSGRETQYF.

The chain uses TRBV28 and TRBJ1-1, with D unclear. The CDR3 covers 12 residues. The germline gives CDR1 MDHEN, CDR2 SYDVKM. The ends were cut back, 10 bases at V and 0 bases at J, with 9 bases in the middle. CDR3 DNA: TGTGCCATCATGTTTTTGAACACTGAAGCTTTCTTT. Protein: CAIMFLNTEAFF.

This clone has a handful of counts. The chain has TRBV6-4 and TRBJ1-2; D ambiguous. V was pared by 4 bases and J by 4 bases, with 10 bases between. This CDR3 has 13 amino acids. Germline V gene lookup returns CDR1 MRHNA and CDR2 SNTAGT. The CDR3 here is CASSVRAGYGYTF. As DNA, the CDR3 is TGTGCCAGCAGTGTCCGGGCCGGCTATGGCTACACCTTC.

Notes on this clone: One end of the junction is discordant with germline, which a read error may explain. The V and J genes are TRBV20-1 and TRBJ1-2; no reliable D call. The CDR3 length is 13 residues. Per germline, CDR1 DFQATT and CDR2 SNEGSKA (reference sequence). As DNA, the CDR3 is TGCAGTGCTAGTTATAGTGCTAACCATGGCTACACCTTC. This translates into CSASYSANHGYTF.

This chain connects TRBV2 to TRBJ2-1; no definite D call. Trimming took 3 bases from V and 10 from J, leaving 7 bases between them. The CDR3 runs 11 residues. Germline V gene data show CDR1 as SNHLY and CDR2 as FYNNEI. The CDR3 DNA sequence: TGTGCCAGCAGTGATTTCGGGGAGCAGTTCTTC. This codes for CASSDFGEQFF. Full variable domain (remainder filled in from reference TRBV2 and TRBJ2-1): EPEVTQTPSHQVTQMGQEVILRCVPISNHLYFYWYRQILGQKVEFLVSFYNNEISEKSEIFDDQFSVERPDGSNFTLKIRSTKLEDSAMYFCASSDFGEQFFGPGTRLTVL.

This clone was observed many times. This chain uses TRBV5-1 with TRBJ1-4, with D maybe TRBD1 (6 bases). CDR1 and CDR2 from the germline V gene are SGHRS and YFSETQ. The CDR3 is made up of 15 amino acids. The V end lost 1 base, the J end lost 5 bases, and 12 bases lay between the germline ends. CDR3 coding DNA: TGCGCCAGCAGCTTGCAGCGGGACATAAATGAAAAACTGTTTTTT. It codes for CASSLQRDINEKLFF.

This clone was picked up many times. The chain carries TRBV18 and TRBJ1-5; D gene unclear. The CDR3 spans 13 residues. CDR1 and CDR2 from the germline V gene are KGHSH and LQKENI. V was cut by 1 base and J by 4 bases, with 5 bases left in between. The CDR3 coding sequence is TGTGCCAGCTCACCACAGGGTAATCAGCCCCAGCATTTT. Its protein product is CASSPQGNQPQHF.

This clone was recorded many times. A read error may explain this, as a much larger clone is one base away. Other DNA sequences from this sample encode an identical CDR3 as well. The chain couples TRBV5-5 to TRBJ2-2, with D tentatively TRBD2 (6 bases). V lost 1 base to trimming and J lost 4 bases, with 11 bases between them. The CDR3 runs to 15 residues. Germline-derived CDR1 and CDR2 are SGHKS and YYEKEE (reference sequence). The CDR3 sequence: CASSLRAGSTGELFF. Written as DNA, the CDR3 is TGTGCCAGCAGCTTGCGGGCGGGGAGCACCGGGGAGCTGTTTTTT.

The chain carries TRBV12-3 or TRBV12-4 and TRBJ1-2; tentative D call: TRBD1 (6 bases). This CDR3 spans 12 amino acids. V was cut by 6 bases and J by 8 bases, with 13 bases left in between. The CDR3 spells CASRLDRSGYTF. The CDR3 nucleotides are TGTGCCAGCAGACTAGACAGGAGCGGCTACACCTTC.

This clone occurred once. The chain recombines TRBV11-2 with TRBJ2-7, with 9 positions matching TRBD1. This CDR3 has 15 residues. Germline V lookup: CDR1 SGHAT, CDR2 FQNNGV. V shed 0 bases and J 2 bases; nucleotides not matched to a gene: 2. The CDR3 nucleotides read TGTGCCAGCAGCTTAGATTACAGGGGGCCCTACGAGCAGTACTTC. Protein product: CASSLDYRGPYEQYF.

In this sample, this clone turned up many times. This chain connects TRBV5-1 to TRBJ2-1; 11 positions match TRBD2. The CDR3 totals 15 residues. Looked up from germline, CDR1 is SGHRS and CDR2 is YFSETQ. V lost 4 bases to trimming and J lost 6 bases; unmatched junction nucleotides: 6. The CDR3 sequence: CASSPGTSGRNEQFF. CDR3 sequence (DNA): TGCGCCAGCAGCCCCGGGACTAGCGGCCGCAATGAGCAGTTCTTC.

This clone was observed at least ten times. Other DNA sequences in the same sample also yield this CDR3. J is TRBJ1-2 and V is TRBV19; D gene ambiguous. The V gene lost 5 bases and the J gene lost 2 bases, with 9 bases spanning the gap. This CDR3 has 13 amino acids. Germline V gene sequence: CDR1 LNHDA, CDR2 SQIVND (reference sequence). DNA for the CDR3: TGTGCCAGTAGTGCAACAGTAAACTATGGCTACACCTTC. Translation: CASSATVNYGYTF.

The V gene is TRBV20-1, the J gene TRBJ1-1; D not certain. Per the germline V gene, CDR1 is DFQATT and CDR2 is SNEGSKA (reference sequence). This CDR3 is built from 11 residues. V was trimmed by 7 bases and J by 5 bases, leaving 11 bases between them. CDR3 in amino acids: CSDGRRTEAFF. DNA for the CDR3: TGCAGTGATGGGCGGCGGACTGAAGCTTTCTTT.

In its sample, this clone was seen many times. Other DNA sequences of this sample code for an identical CDR3. V usage is TRBV4-1 and J usage is TRBJ1-1; tentative D call: TRBD1 (6 bases). CDR3 length: 13 residues. Germline values: CDR1 MGHRA, CDR2 YSYEKL. V was clipped by 3 bases and J by 8 bases, with 13 bases between them. The CDR3 sequence: CASSHPLRGEAFF. CDR3 in DNA: TGCGCCAGCAGCCATCCTCTGAGGGGGGAAGCTTTCTTT.